This T cell receptor beta chain originates from a study of blood T cell repertoires in COVID-19. Across the whole study: Some COVID-19 samples were acute and others convalescent; all came from the United States, Italy and Spain.

This clone was found a few times. Sequencing was performed with immunoSEQ multiplex PCR; in TCRdb, only in-frame clones are kept and a portion is missing. The sample holds 110,000 or so clones; more than 60% are singletons and the top ten take 6.2%. Germline trimming cut 2 bases from V and 9 bases from J; bases unmatched to any gene: 3. CDR3 size: 14 residues. Germline CDR1 SGDLS, CDR2 YYNGEE. This clonotype was sampled from a man between 70 and 80 years old with acute or convalescent COVID-19. Material for sequencing was peripheral blood. The chain uses TRBV9 and TRBJ2-1, with 12 bases lining up with TRBD2. CDR3 DNA sequence: TGTGCCAGCAGCGTGAGGACTAGCGGGACTGAGCAGTTCTTC. This translates into CASSVRTSGTEQFF.